The sample holds many counts of the clone carrying this T cell receptor (beta chain). Antigen unknown. The junction had 8 bases not matched to a gene; V was cut back by 4 bases and J by 4 bases. The CDR3 has 15 residues. CDR1 is SGDLS, CDR2 YYNGEE, per germline. This entry is derived from a study of T-cell reconstitution after alpha-beta-depleted transplantation in children. Study-wide findings and caveats: About two months after transplant, alpha-beta T cells reportedly came from several hundred expanded graft clones. Surviving thymic progenitors and recipient T cells were the source of high TCRbeta diversity at day 60 in some patients. When one year had passed after transplant, most T-cell counts and diversity came from newly produced T cells.

Unique molecular identifiers were used to barcode this TCRbeta library. Each CDR3 protein is one row after TCRdb ran MiXCR on the PCR reads. The sample lists hundreds of thousands of distinct CDR3 sequences, 10% to 15% occurring once. The TCR sequence derives from a male patient younger than 18 who had a stem cell transplant for acute myeloid leukemia, so the T cells may come from the graft donor. V and J are TRBV9 and TRBJ2-7, with 10 bases lining up with TRBD2. This material consisted of PBMCs, mostly from graft donor cells, taken 360 days after TCRalphabeta/CD19-depleted stem cell transplant. CDR3 sequence: CASSLKSGRAYEQYF. The CDR3 region has the DNA TGTGCCAGCAGCTTGAAGAGCGGGAGGGCTTACGAGCAGTACTTC.